Listed below are T cell receptor beta chains from one sample, sequenced in a study of T cells in Graves' hyperthyroidism and ophthalmopathy. One entry per CDR3 protein, called by TCRdb with MiXCR from the multiplex PCR reads. The table records about 350,000 distinct CDR3 sequences, over 11% of them present only once. Sequencing input: blood. The receptors come from a woman in her thirties with Graves' hyperthyroidism. Both conserved end residues are part of each CDR3. Fields, in order: J gene, clone size, D gene, V gene, CDR3 protein, CDR3 DNA. D genes are given only for firm matches. Not every row has a clone size; where given, it reads once, few, many or a size class.

j_call: TRBJ2-3
clone_size: .
d_call: .
v_call: TRBV28
cdr3_aa: CASRLTLARGTDTQYF
cdr3_nt: TGTGCCAGCAGGCTCACTTTAGCCCGGGGCACAGATACGCAGTATTTT

j_call: TRBJ1-2
clone_size: many
d_call: .
v_call: TRBV7-9
cdr3_aa: CASSPPGNYGYTF
cdr3_nt: TGTGCCAGCAGCCCCCCAGGGAACTATGGCTACACCTTC

j_call: TRBJ2-1
clone_size: few
d_call: .
v_call: TRBV30
cdr3_aa: CAWSENNEQFF
cdr3_nt: TGTGCCTGGAGTGAAAACAATGAGCAGTTCTTC

j_call: TRBJ2-5
clone_size: many
d_call: TRBD1
v_call: TRBV7-8
cdr3_aa: CASSPRSGQDQETQYF
cdr3_nt: TGTGCCAGCAGCCCCCGTTCCGGACAGGACCAAGAGACCCAGTACTTC

j_call: TRBJ2-7
clone_size: many
d_call: TRBD2
v_call: TRBV7-8
cdr3_aa: CASNPSGSTLYEQYF
cdr3_nt: TGTGCCAGCAATCCTAGCGGGAGCACCCTCTACGAGCAGTACTTC

j_call: TRBJ1-2
clone_size: many
d_call: .
v_call: TRBV28
cdr3_aa: CASSFTGGYTF
cdr3_nt: TGTGCCAGCAGTTTTACAGGTGGCTACACCTTC

j_call: TRBJ2-1
clone_size: .
d_call: TRBD1
v_call: TRBV2
cdr3_aa: CASSLRQGSNEQFF
cdr3_nt: TGTGCCAGCAGCCTACGACAGGGGAGCAATGAGCAGTTCTTC

j_call: TRBJ2-3
clone_size: .
d_call: .
v_call: TRBV5-1
cdr3_aa: CASSTWTPSTDTQYF
cdr3_nt: TGCGCCAGCAGCACGTGGACACCCAGCACAGATACGCAGTATTTT

j_call: TRBJ2-6
clone_size: many
d_call: TRBD2
v_call: TRBV6-1
cdr3_aa: CASSESGGNSGANVLTF
cdr3_nt: TGTGCCAGCAGTGAATCGGGGGGAAACTCTGGGGCCAACGTCCTGACTTTC

j_call: TRBJ2-1
clone_size: many
d_call: TRBD1
v_call: TRBV6-1
cdr3_aa: CASSTPTGMKFF
cdr3_nt: TGTGCCAGCAGTACCCCGACAGGGATGAAGTTCTTC

j_call: TRBJ2-1
clone_size: few
d_call: .
v_call: TRBV11-2
cdr3_aa: CASSFDEQFF
cdr3_nt: TGTGCCAGCAGCTTTGATGAGCAGTTCTTC

j_call: TRBJ2-5
clone_size: few
d_call: .
v_call: TRBV27
cdr3_aa: CASSLLPPLLGGIQETQYF
cdr3_nt: TGTGCCAGCAGTTTATTGCCCCCCCTATTGGGGGGAATTCAAGAGACCCAGTACTTC

j_call: TRBJ2-1
clone_size: .
d_call: TRBD1
v_call: TRBV2
cdr3_aa: CASSESRDRGRNEQFF
cdr3_nt: TGTGCCAGCAGTGAATCCCGGGACAGGGGAAGGAATGAGCAGTTCTTC

j_call: TRBJ2-5
clone_size: .
d_call: TRBD2
v_call: TRBV20-1
cdr3_aa: CSARTSGSLETQYF
cdr3_nt: TGCAGTGCTAGGACTAGCGGGAGTTTAGAGACCCAGTACTTC

j_call: TRBJ2-3
clone_size: few
d_call: .
v_call: TRBV4-3
cdr3_aa: CASSQQTSPDTQYF
cdr3_nt: TGCGCCAGCAGCCAACAGACTAGTCCTGATACGCAGTATTTT

j_call: TRBJ2-3
clone_size: .
d_call: .
v_call: TRBV30
cdr3_aa: CAWGRLGGTDTQYF
cdr3_nt: TGTGCCTGGGGTCGTCTGGGAGGCACAGATACGCAGTATTTT

j_call: TRBJ2-5
clone_size: many
d_call: .
v_call: TRBV12-5
cdr3_aa: CASGLVQVGGEETQYF
cdr3_nt: TGTGCTAGTGGTTTGGTTCAGGTGGGGGGAGAGGAGACCCAGTACTTC

j_call: TRBJ2-1
clone_size: .
d_call: TRBD2
v_call: TRBV20-1
cdr3_aa: CSASGTSGSVNEQFF
cdr3_nt: TGCAGTGCTTCAGGGACTAGCGGGAGTGTAAATGAGCAGTTCTTC

j_call: TRBJ1-5
clone_size: many
d_call: .
v_call: TRBV20-1
cdr3_aa: CSAHSGANQPQHF
cdr3_nt: TGCAGTGCTCACTCAGGGGCAAATCAGCCCCAGCATTTT

j_call: TRBJ2-1
clone_size: many
d_call: .
v_call: TRBV28
cdr3_aa: CASSLFVGGSPFF
cdr3_nt: TGTGCCAGCAGTTTATTCGTTGGGGGTAGCCCGTTCTTC

j_call: TRBJ1-5
clone_size: few
d_call: .
v_call: TRBV20-1
cdr3_aa: CSAPDQTVQPQHF
cdr3_nt: TGCAGTGCGCCCGATCAGACAGTTCAGCCCCAGCATTTT

j_call: TRBJ2-7
clone_size: many
d_call: TRBD2
v_call: TRBV20-1
cdr3_aa: CSAFEGSGSLGEQYF
cdr3_nt: TGCAGTGCCTTCGAGGGTAGCGGGAGTCTAGGCGAGCAGTACTTC

j_call: TRBJ2-4
clone_size: .
d_call: .
v_call: TRBV28
cdr3_aa: CASTQRNIQYF
cdr3_nt: TGTGCCAGCACCCAGAGAAACATTCAGTACTTC

j_call: TRBJ2-7
clone_size: few
d_call: .
v_call: TRBV18
cdr3_aa: CASSPTANHEQYF
cdr3_nt: TGTGCCAGCTCACCGACGGCCAACCACGAGCAGTACTTC

j_call: TRBJ1-6
clone_size: few
d_call: .
v_call: TRBV6-1
cdr3_aa: CASSQGSYNSPLHF
cdr3_nt: TGTGCCAGCAGCCAGGGCTCCTATAATTCACCCCTCCACTTT

j_call: TRBJ2-1
clone_size: once
d_call: TRBD2
v_call: TRBV11-3
cdr3_aa: CASSIRERGNYNEQFF
cdr3_nt: TGTGCCAGCAGCATCAGAGAGCGGGGGAACTACAATGAGCAGTTCTTC

j_call: TRBJ2-1
clone_size: many
d_call: TRBD2
v_call: TRBV7-3
cdr3_aa: CASSRAGANEQFF
cdr3_nt: TGTGCCAGCAGTAGAGCGGGAGCGAATGAGCAGTTCTTC